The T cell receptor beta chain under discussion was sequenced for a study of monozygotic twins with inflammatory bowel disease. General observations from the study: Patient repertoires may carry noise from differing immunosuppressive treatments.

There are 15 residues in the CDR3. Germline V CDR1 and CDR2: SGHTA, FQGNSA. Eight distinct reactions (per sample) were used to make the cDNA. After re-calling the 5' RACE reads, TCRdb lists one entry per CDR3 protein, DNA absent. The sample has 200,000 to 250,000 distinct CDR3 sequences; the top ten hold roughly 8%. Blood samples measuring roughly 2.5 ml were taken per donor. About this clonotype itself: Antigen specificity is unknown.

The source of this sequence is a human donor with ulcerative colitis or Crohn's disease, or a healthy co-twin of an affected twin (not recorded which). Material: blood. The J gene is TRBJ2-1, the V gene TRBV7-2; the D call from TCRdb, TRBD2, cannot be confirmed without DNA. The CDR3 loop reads CTSILRLAGNNEQFF.